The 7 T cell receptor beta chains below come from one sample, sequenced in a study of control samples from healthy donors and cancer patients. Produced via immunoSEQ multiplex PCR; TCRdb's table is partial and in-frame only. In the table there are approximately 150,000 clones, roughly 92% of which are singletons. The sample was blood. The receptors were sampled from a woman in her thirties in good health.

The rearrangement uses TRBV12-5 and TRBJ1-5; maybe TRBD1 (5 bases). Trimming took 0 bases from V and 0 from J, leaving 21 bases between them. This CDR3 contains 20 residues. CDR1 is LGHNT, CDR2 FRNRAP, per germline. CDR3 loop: CASGLVLWGVFPHSNQPQHF. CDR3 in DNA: TGTGCTAGTGGTTTGGTACTTTGGGGGGTATTCCCTCATAGCAATCAGCCCCAGCATTTT.

CDR3 in amino acids: CASSQTTGTTDTQYF. The CDR3 DNA reads TGTGCCAGCAGCCAAACGACAGGTACCACAGATACGCAGTATTTT. The chain employs TRBV5-4 and TRBJ2-3; weak D call: TRBD1 (6 bases). CDR3 length: 15 residues. V lost 4 bases to trimming and J lost 2 bases, with 14 bases between them. The V gene's germline CDR1 is SGHNT and CDR2 YYREEE (reference sequence).

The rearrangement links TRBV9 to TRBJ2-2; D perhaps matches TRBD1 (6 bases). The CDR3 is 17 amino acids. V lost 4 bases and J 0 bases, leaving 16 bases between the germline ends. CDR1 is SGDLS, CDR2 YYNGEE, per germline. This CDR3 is CASSPTGHPANTGELFF. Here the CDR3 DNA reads TGTGCCAGCAGCCCTACGGGACATCCCGCGAACACCGGGGAGCTGTTTTTT.

CDR3 DNA sequence: TGTGCCAGCAGCGTAGATATGAGGGATGGGGGACTAGCATCAGAGCAGTTCTTC. Its protein product is CASSVDMRDGGLASEQFF. The genes are TRBV9 and TRBJ2-1; 9 bases match TRBD2. The CDR3 is 18 amino acids. CDR1 SGDLS and CDR2 YYNGEE come from the germline V gene. J was trimmed by 10 bases and V by 0 bases; bases with no gene match: 17. The variable domain in full, completed from reference TRBV9 and TRBJ2-1, reads DSGVTQTPKHLITATGQRVTLRCSPRSGDLSVYWYQQSLDQGLQFLIQYYNGEERAKGNILERFSAQQFPDLHSELNLSSLELGDSALYFCASSVDMRDGGLASEQFFGPGTRLTVL.

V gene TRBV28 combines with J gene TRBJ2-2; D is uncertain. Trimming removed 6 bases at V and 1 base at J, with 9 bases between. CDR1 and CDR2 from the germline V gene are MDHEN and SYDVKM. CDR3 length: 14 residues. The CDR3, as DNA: TGTGCCAGCAGCCCGGTTCTGAACACCGGGGAGCTGTTTTTT. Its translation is CASSPVLNTGELFF.

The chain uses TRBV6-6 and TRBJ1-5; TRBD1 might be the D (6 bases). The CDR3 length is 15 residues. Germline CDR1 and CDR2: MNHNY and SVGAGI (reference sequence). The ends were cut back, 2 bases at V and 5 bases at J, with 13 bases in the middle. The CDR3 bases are TGTGCCAGCAGTTACGGGGGGGCTGGGGATCAGCCCCAGCATTTT. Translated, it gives CASSYGGAGDQPQHF.

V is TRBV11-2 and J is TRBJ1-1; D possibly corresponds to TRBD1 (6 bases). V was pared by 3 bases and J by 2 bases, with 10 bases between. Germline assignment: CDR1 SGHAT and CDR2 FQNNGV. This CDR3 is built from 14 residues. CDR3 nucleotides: TGTGCCAGCAGCTTTGGACAGATTAACACTGAAGCTTTCTTT. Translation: CASSFGQINTEAFF.